This TCR beta chain emerged from a study of T cell changes during pregnancy in multiple sclerosis. V lost 1 base and J lost 0, with 7 bases in between. Per the germline V gene, CDR1 is SGHDT and CDR2 is YYEEEE. The CDR3 is 14 residues long. Measured with immunoSEQ multiplex PCR; TCRdb has only the in-frame clones, and not every one. Of about 40,000 clones listed, approximately 91% are singletons. The J gene is TRBJ1-1, the V gene TRBV5-6; a possible D gene is TRBD1 (5 bases). The sequencing used CD4+ T cells from peripheral blood mononuclear cells, collected before pregnancy. This TCR came from a female donor with multiple sclerosis, enrolled in a pregnancy study. The CDR3 nucleotides read TGTGCCAGCAGCTTGTGGACACTGAACACTGAAGCTTTCTTT. It is translated as CASSLWTLNTEAFF. The full variable domain, in which reference TRBV5-6 and TRBJ1-1 provide the parts outside the CDR3, is DAGVTQSPTHLIKTRGQQVTLRCSPKSGHDTVSWYQQALGQGPQFIFQYYEEEERQRGNFPDRFSGHQFPNYSSELNVNALLLGDSALYLCASSLWTLNTEAFFGQGTRLTVV.